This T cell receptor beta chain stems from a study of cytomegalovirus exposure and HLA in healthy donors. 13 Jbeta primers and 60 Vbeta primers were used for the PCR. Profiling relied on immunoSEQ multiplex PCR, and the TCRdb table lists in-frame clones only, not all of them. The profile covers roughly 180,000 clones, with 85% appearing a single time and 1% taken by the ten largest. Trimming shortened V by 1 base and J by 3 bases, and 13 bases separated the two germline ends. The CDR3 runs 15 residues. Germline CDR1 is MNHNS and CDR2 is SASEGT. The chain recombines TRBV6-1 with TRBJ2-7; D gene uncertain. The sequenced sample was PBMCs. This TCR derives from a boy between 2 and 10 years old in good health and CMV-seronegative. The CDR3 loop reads CASSEGRQYGYEQYF. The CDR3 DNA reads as TGTGCCAGCAGTGAAGGAAGACAATACGGCTACGAGCAGTACTTC.